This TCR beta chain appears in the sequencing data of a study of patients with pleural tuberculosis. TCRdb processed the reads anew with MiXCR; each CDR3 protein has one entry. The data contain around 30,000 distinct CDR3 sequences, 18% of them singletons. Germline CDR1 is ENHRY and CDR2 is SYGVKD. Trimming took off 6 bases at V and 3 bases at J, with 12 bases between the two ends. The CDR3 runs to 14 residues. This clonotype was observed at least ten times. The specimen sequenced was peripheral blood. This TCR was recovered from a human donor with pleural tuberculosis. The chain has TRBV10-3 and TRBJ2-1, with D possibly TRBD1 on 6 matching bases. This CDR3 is CAIRAQDSYNEQFF. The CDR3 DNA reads TGTGCCATCAGAGCACAGGACAGCTACAATGAGCAGTTCTTC.